The present T cell receptor (beta chain) was sequenced within a study of metastatic and nonmetastatic thyroid tumors. Study information: The study looked at repertoires side by side in blood and in tumor or nodule tissue from malignant and benign thyroid patients. Study-wide results and limits: It was reported that TCR beta diversity was significantly higher in malignant thyroid tumors than benign nodules, in blood and tumor.

This clone has a count of ten or more. What it binds is unknown. Germline V gene data show CDR1 as SGHTA and CDR2 as FQGNSA. V was cut by 1 base and J by 4 bases, with 5 bases left in between. The length of the CDR3 is 13 residues. Patients had received no treatment of any kind before thyroid surgery. In the authors' workflow: Researchers built a distant-metastasis classifier for papillary thyroid cancer that drew on CDR3 differences across clinicopathological groups. TCRdb reprocessed the PCR reads via MiXCR. The V and J calls were determined by TCRdb, not by the authors. The sample shows roughly 98,000 clones, 14% to 15% of them seen only once.

The clonotype originates from a female donor with papillary thyroid cancer or a benign thyroid nodule (not recorded which). Some clones in this sample may be carry-over from other donors' samples. Sequences were obtained from blood. The chain is built from TRBV7-2 and TRBJ1-3; D gene unclear. The CDR3 protein is CASSLEDGNTIYF. CDR3 sequence (DNA): TGTGCCAGCAGCTTAGAAGACGGAAACACCATATATTTT. Based on the CDR3 plus reference TRBV7-2 and TRBJ1-3, the full variable domain is GAGVSQSPSNKVTEKGKDVELRCDPISGHTALYWYRQSLGQGLEFLIYFQGNSAPDKSGLPSDRFSAERTGGSVSTLTIQRTQQEDSAVYLCASSLEDGNTIYFGEGSWLTVV.